These T cell receptor beta chains were read from a single sample in a study of human T cells and chemical hapten exposure. TCRdb re-called the RACE reads with MiXCR, one entry per CDR3 protein. The data contain about 250,000 distinct CDR3 sequences, approximately 8% of them singletons. The sequences come from whole blood, collected in connection with sensitization to the hapten diphenylcyclopropenone (DPC). The receptors shown here come from a man aged 18 to 30 with alopecia areata. Some clones in this sample may be carry-over from other donors' samples. Each CDR3 is given with its conserved first and last residue. A D gene is named only where the DNA matches it firmly. Clone size is not always given. Where it is, it says once, few, many or a class for expanded clones.

NA	TRBJ2-1	TRBV29-1	many	TGCAGCGTTGCTCAGGGTTTTTCTTACAATGAGCAGTTCTTC	CSVAQGFSYNEQFF
NA	TRBJ2-5	TRBV5-4	few	TGTGCCAGCAGCTTGGCCAACGCTCAACAAGAGACCCAGTACTTC	CASSLANAQQETQYF
NA	TRBJ2-2	TRBV5-6	few	TGTGCCAGCAGGGTGAGGACAGTTAACACCGGGGAGCTGTTTTTT	CASRVRTVNTGELFF
NA	TRBJ2-1	TRBV5-1	few	TGCGCCAGCAGCTTGTGGAGGACCGCGAGCTCCTACAATGAGCAGTTCTTC	CASSLWRTASSYNEQFF
NA	TRBJ1-5	TRBV29-1	NA	TGCAGCGTTTCATTCTTGGAGGGTAGGAATCAGCCCCAGCATTTT	CSVSFLEGRNQPQHF
NA	TRBJ2-5	TRBV5-1	many	TGCGCCAGCAGCTTTCGCAGGTCCCAAGAGACCCAGTACTTC	CASSFRRSQETQYF
TRBD1	TRBJ1-1	TRBV27	few	TGTGCCAGCCGTTTATGGACAGGGTCCATGAACACTGAAGCTTTCTTT	CASRLWTGSMNTEAFF
TRBD1	TRBJ1-3	TRBV3-1	NA	TGTGCCAGCAGCTACAGGGGCTACTCTGGAAACACCATATATTTT	CASSYRGYSGNTIYF
NA	TRBJ1-2	TRBV12-3/TRBV12-4	many	TGTGCCAGCACCGAAAGCGGGGGATTGGGCTATGGCTACACCTTC	CASTESGGLGYGYTF
TRBD1	TRBJ1-5	TRBV10-3	NA	TGTGCCATTCCAGGGGGCGCACAGCCCCAGCATTTT	CAIPGGAQPQHF
NA	TRBJ2-4	TRBV5-5	NA	TGTGCCAGCAGCTTGTTTAGTATGAGGGACCTAGCCAAAAACATTCAGTACTTC	CASSLFSMRDLAKNIQYF
NA	TRBJ1-2	TRBV12-3/TRBV12-4	NA	TGTGCCAGCAGTCTCAGTTACGGCAACTATGGCTACACCTTC	CASSLSYGNYGYTF
TRBD1	TRBJ1-6	TRBV3-1	NA	TGTGCCAGCAGCCGGACTATCAGGGGGGCCTCCTATAATTCACCCCTCCACTTT	CASSRTIRGASYNSPLHF
NA	TRBJ2-3	TRBV5-1	many	TGCGCCAGCAGCTTGGATCCAGGGAGCACAGATACGCAGTATTTT	CASSLDPGSTDTQYF
NA	TRBJ2-3	TRBV9	NA	TGTGCCAGCAGCGTAGGACAGATCAGCACAGATACGCAGTATTTT	CASSVGQISTDTQYF
NA	TRBJ2-3	TRBV5-1	NA	TGCGCCAGCAGCTACCAGACATCTAGCACAGATACGCAGTATTTT	CASSYQTSSTDTQYF
TRBD1	TRBJ2-1	TRBV18	NA	TGTGCCTGCTCACCCTCAGGGGGCCTTGAGCAGTTCTTC	CACSPSGGLEQFF
NA	TRBJ1-4	TRBV6-2/TRBV6-3	few	TGTGCCAGCAGTTACCAACTGTGGCCCCCGGGGCTAACTTTT	CASSYQLWPPGLTF
NA	TRBJ2-7	TRBV7-9	NA	TGTGCCAGCAGCTTAGGAGGGGTCGAGCAGTACTTC	CASSLGGVEQYF
NA	TRBJ1-5	TRBV10-2	NA	TGCGCCAGCAGTGAGATTGGGTTTCGGCAGCCCCAGCATTTT	CASSEIGFRQPQHF
NA	TRBJ2-6	TRBV6-2/TRBV6-3	many	TGTGCCAGCAGTTCGCATCAGGTATACTCTGGGGCCAACGTCCTGACTTTC	CASSSHQVYSGANVLTF
TRBD1	TRBJ2-3	TRBV5-1	many	TGCGCCAGCAGCGTGGAGTCCGGGACAGGGGGCACAGATACGCAGTATTTT	CASSVESGTGGTDTQYF
TRBD2	TRBJ2-3	TRBV20-1	few	TGCAGTGCTTCGGGACGGGGGGTAGATACGCAGTATTTT	CSASGRGVDTQYF
NA	TRBJ2-3	TRBV4-3	many	TGCGCCAGCAGCCAAGATGATTACGGGGGTACCACAGATACGCAGTATTTT	CASSQDDYGGTTDTQYF
NA	TRBJ2-2	TRBV27	many	TGTGCCAGCAGTACGCTCCCCGGGGAGCTGTTTTTT	CASSTLPGELFF
NA	TRBJ1-3	TRBV4-1	few	TGCGCCAGCAGCCTCAATCGGCAGGGTGGAAACACCATATATTTT	CASSLNRQGGNTIYF
NA	TRBJ1-5	TRBV15	NA	TGTGCCACCAGCAGACACGGACGGGCAAATCAGCCCCAGCATTTT	CATSRHGRANQPQHF
NA	TRBJ1-5	TRBV19	NA	TGTGCCAGTAGTACCCGGGCCATCCCCGACAATAGCAATCAGCCCCAGCATTTT	CASSTRAIPDNSNQPQHF
NA	TRBJ1-1	TRBV5-6	NA	TGTGCCAGCAGCGTTCCGGGACGCAGGGGCACTGAAGCTTTCTTT	CASSVPGRRGTEAFF
NA	TRBJ1-2	TRBV29-1	many	TGCAGCGTTGTTCTCAGTGGCTACACCTTC	CSVVLSGYTF
TRBD1	TRBJ2-3	TRBV4-1	many	TGCGCCAGCAGCCAGGGCTGGGACAGGGGGGTAGATACGCAGTATTTT	CASSQGWDRGVDTQYF
NA	TRBJ2-6	TRBV19	NA	TGTGCCAGTAGTATAGTTTGGGGCTCTGGGGCCAACGTCCTGACTTTC	CASSIVWGSGANVLTF
NA	TRBJ1-2	TRBV29-1	many	TGCAGCGTTCGAGTGGGCAGGGGAGACTATGGCTACACCTTC	CSVRVGRGDYGYTF
TRBD1	TRBJ1-2	TRBV7-9	many	TGTGCCAGCAGCCCGAAACGTCCCCCGGGACAGGGGAACTATGGCTACACCTTC	CASSPKRPPGQGNYGYTF
NA	TRBJ2-2	TRBV9	NA	TGTGCCAGCAGCGGCAGAGCTCCGAACACCGGGGAGCTGTTTTTT	CASSGRAPNTGELFF
NA	TRBJ1-1	TRBV4-3	many	TGCGCCAGCAGCCAGGAACAGGGACGGAACACTGAAGCTTTCTTT	CASSQEQGRNTEAFF
NA	TRBJ2-1	TRBV10-1	few	TGCGCCAGCAGTGACCGCGACTACAATGAGCAGTTCTTC	CASSDRDYNEQFF
NA	TRBJ1-1	TRBV6-5	NA	TGTGCCAGCAGTTACGGAAATGGGGTTGCAATGAACACTGAAGCTTTCTTT	CASSYGNGVAMNTEAFF
NA	TRBJ2-5	TRBV7-3	few	TGTGCCAGCAGCTTCCCCCCCCAAGAGACCCAGTACTTC	CASSFPPQETQYF
TRBD2	TRBJ2-1	TRBV4-1	many	TGCGCCAGCAGCCCCCTAGCGGGGGGCTACAATGAGCAGTTCTTC	CASSPLAGGYNEQFF
NA	TRBJ2-4	TRBV7-9	many	TGTGCCAGCACCCCGGATAGGGGATTCGACAAAAACATTCAGTACTTC	CASTPDRGFDKNIQYF
NA	TRBJ1-5	TRBV28	NA	TGTGCCAGCAGTTCCGAGGGTGTGCAGCCCCAGCATTTT	CASSSEGVQPQHF
NA	TRBJ2-7	TRBV7-2	NA	TGTGCCAGCAGGGTTACACCAAGCGGCGAGCAGTACTTC	CASRVTPSGEQYF
TRBD1	TRBJ1-2	TRBV4-3	many	TGCGCCAGCAGCCATTATCACGGACAGGGCGACGGCTACACCTTC	CASSHYHGQGDGYTF
TRBD1	TRBJ1-6	TRBV5-1	few	TGCGCCAGCAGCTTAGGGACAGTCAATTCACCCCTCCACTTT	CASSLGTVNSPLHF
TRBD1	TRBJ2-6	TRBV6-5	NA	TGTGCCAGCAACCGGGACAGCCACTCTGGGGCCAACGTCCTGACTTTC	CASNRDSHSGANVLTF
TRBD2	TRBJ2-3	TRBV27	NA	TGTGCCAGCAGTTTCTTGCGGGGGAGCACAGATACGCAGTATTTT	CASSFLRGSTDTQYF
NA	TRBJ2-1	TRBV5-1	many	TGCGCCAGCAGCCTGACGGCTAGCTCCTACAATGAGCAGTTCTTC	CASSLTASSYNEQFF
NA	TRBJ2-2	TRBV7-7	NA	TGTGCCAGCAGCCCCCAGCCAACCGGGGAGCTGTTTTTT	CASSPQPTGELFF
TRBD1	TRBJ1-5	TRBV12-3/TRBV12-4	NA	TGTGCCAGCAGTAACAGGGGCCAGCCCCAGCATTTT	CASSNRGQPQHF
TRBD1	TRBJ2-1	TRBV10-3	few	TGTGCCATCAGTGAGCCCTGGGTAGACCGGGACAGTCCCTACAATGAGCAGTTCTTC	CAISEPWVDRDSPYNEQFF
TRBD2	TRBJ2-3	TRBV20-1	NA	TGCAGTGCTAGAGATCCCCAGCGGGGGGACCCAGATACGCAGTATTTT	CSARDPQRGDPDTQYF
NA	TRBJ1-6	TRBV20-1	NA	TGCAGTGCTTTCGACAGAGACACCTATAATTCACCCCTCCACTTT	CSAFDRDTYNSPLHF
NA	TRBJ2-2	TRBV10-2	few	TGCGCCAGCGCCGGCACGGAGCTTTACACCGGGGAGCTGTTTTTT	CASAGTELYTGELFF
TRBD1	TRBJ2-5	TRBV20-1	few	TGCAGTGCCCCCCAGGACAGGGGGCGTCAAGAGACCCAGTACTTC	CSAPQDRGRQETQYF
NA	TRBJ2-1	TRBV18	NA	TGTGCCAGCTCACCAAGTCGGGAGAGATCGTACAATGAGCAGTTCTTC	CASSPSRERSYNEQFF
NA	TRBJ2-5	TRBV12-3/TRBV12-4	few	TGTGCCAGCAGTTTGGTCAGCCAAGAGACCCAGTACTTC	CASSLVSQETQYF
NA	TRBJ1-6	TRBV27	few	TGTGCCAGCAGGGGAGACAGCTATAATTCACCCCTCCACTTT	CASRGDSYNSPLHF
NA	TRBJ1-5	TRBV12-3/TRBV12-4	NA	TGTGCCAGCAGTTTACCAGGGTGGGTGGGCCAGCCCCAGCATTTT	CASSLPGWVGQPQHF